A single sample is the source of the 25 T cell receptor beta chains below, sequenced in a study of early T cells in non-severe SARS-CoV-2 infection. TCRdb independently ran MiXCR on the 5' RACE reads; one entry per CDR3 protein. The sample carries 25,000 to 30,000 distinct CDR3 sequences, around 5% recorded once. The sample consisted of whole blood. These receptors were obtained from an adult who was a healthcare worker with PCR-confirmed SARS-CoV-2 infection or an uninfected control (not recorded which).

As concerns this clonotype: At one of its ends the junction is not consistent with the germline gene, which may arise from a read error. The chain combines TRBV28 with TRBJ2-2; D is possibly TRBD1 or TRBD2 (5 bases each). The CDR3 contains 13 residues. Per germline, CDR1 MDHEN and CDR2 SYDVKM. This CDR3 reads CASRMTDAGELIF. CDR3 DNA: TGTGCCAGCAGAATGACAGATGCCGGGGAGCTGATTTTT.

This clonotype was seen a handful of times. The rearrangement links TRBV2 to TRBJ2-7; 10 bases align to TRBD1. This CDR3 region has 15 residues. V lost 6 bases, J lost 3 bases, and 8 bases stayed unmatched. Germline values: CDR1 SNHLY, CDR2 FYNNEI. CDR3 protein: CASSPWGQGFYEQYF. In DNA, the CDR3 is TGTGCCAGCAGCCCTTGGGGACAGGGGTTCTACGAGCAGTACTTC.

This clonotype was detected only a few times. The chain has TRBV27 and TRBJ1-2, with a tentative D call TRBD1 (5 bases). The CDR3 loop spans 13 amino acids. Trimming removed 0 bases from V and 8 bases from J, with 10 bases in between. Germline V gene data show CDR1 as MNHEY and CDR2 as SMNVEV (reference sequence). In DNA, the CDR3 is TGTGCCAGCAGTTTATCAGGGGCCGAAGGCTACACCTTC. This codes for CASSLSGAEGYTF.

CDR3 loop: CASSRQSRFTEAFF. The CDR3 region has the DNA TGTGCCAGCAGCCGTCAGAGCCGGTTCACTGAAGCTTTCTTT. This sequence joins TRBV14 and TRBJ1-1; no clear D gene. Germline V gives CDR1 SGHDN, CDR2 FVKESK. The CDR3 is made up of 14 amino acids. The V gene lost 4 bases and the J gene lost 4 bases, with 13 bases spanning the gap.

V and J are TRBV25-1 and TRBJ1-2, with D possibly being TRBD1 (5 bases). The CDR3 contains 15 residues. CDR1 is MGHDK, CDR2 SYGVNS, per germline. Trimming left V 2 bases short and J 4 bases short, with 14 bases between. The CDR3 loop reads CASSEDLGRAYGYTF. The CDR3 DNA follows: TGTGCCAGCAGTGAAGATCTTGGCAGGGCCTATGGCTACACCTTC.

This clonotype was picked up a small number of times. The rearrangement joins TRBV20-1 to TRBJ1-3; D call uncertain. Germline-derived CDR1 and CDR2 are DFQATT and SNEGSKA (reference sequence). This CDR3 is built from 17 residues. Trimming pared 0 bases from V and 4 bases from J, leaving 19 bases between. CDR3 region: CSARDDAVIGRGNTIYF. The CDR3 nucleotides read TGCAGTGCTAGAGATGACGCAGTCATAGGACGGGGAAACACCATATATTTT.

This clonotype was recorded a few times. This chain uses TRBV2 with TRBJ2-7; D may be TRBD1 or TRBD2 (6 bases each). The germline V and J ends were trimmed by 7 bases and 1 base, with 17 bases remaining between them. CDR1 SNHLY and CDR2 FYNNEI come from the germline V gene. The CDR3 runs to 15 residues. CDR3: CASTRPGALSYEQYF. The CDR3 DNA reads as TGTGCCAGCACCCGTCCGGGGGCCCTGTCCTACGAGCAGTACTTC.

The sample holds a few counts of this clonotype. This CDR3 is CASSPTGSGEQFF. The DNA of the CDR3 is TGTGCCAGCAGCCCCACAGGGTCCGGTGAGCAGTTCTTC. The chain joins TRBV12-3 or TRBV12-4 to TRBJ2-1; the D gene is possibly TRBD1 (6 bases). The CDR3 length is 13 residues. V lost 6 bases, J lost 9 bases, and 15 bases lay in between.

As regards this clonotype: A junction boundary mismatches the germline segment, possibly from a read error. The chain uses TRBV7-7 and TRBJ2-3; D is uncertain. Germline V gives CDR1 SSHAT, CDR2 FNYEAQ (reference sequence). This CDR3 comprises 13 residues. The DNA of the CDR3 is TGTGCTAGCAGCTCTCTGATTGGAGATACGCAGTATTTT. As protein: CASSSLIGDTQYF.

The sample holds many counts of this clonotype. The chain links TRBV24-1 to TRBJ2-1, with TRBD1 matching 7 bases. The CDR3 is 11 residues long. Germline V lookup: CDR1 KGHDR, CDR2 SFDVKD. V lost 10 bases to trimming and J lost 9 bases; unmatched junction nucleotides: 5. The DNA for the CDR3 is TGTGCCACGATGGACAGGATTGAGCAGTTCTTC. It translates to CATMDRIEQFF.

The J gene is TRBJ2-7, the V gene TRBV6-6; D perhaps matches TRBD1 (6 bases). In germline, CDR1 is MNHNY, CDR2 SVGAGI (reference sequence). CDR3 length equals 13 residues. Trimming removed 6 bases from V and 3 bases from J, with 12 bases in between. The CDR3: CASRDSHNYEQYF. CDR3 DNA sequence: TGTGCCAGCAGGGACAGCCACAACTACGAGCAGTACTTC.

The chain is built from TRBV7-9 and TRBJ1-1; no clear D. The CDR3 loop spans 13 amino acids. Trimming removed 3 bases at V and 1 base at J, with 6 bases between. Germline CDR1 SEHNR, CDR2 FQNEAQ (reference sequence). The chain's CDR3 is CASSFTENTEAFF. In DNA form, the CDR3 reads TGTGCCAGCAGCTTTACAGAGAACACTGAAGCTTTCTTT. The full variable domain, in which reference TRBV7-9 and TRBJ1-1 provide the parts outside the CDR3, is DTGVSQNPRHKITKRGQNVTFRCDPISEHNRLYWYRQTLGQGPEFLTYFQNEAQLEKSRLLSDRFSAERPKGSFSTLEIQRTEQGDSAMYLCASSFTENTEAFFGQGTRLTVV.

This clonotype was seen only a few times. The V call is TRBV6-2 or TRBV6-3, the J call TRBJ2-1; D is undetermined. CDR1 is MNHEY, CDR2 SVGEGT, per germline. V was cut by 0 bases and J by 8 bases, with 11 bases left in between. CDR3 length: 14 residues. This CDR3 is CASSYSNPFDEQFF. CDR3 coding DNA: TGTGCCAGCAGTTACTCGAACCCTTTCGATGAGCAGTTCTTC.

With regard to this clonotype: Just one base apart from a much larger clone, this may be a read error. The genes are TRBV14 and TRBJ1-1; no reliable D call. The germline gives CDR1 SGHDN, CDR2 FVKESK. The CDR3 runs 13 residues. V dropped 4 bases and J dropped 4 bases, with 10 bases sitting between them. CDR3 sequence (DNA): TGTGCCAGCAGCCCTAAAAGAGGCACTGAAGCTTTCTTT. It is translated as CASSPKRGTEAFF.

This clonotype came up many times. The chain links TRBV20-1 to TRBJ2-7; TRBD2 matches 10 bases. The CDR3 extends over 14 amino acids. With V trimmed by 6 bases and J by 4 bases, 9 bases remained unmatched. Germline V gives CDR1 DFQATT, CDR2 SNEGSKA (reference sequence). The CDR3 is CSAKSSGRGYEQYF. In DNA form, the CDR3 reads TGCAGTGCGAAGTCCAGCGGGAGGGGTTACGAGCAGTACTTC.

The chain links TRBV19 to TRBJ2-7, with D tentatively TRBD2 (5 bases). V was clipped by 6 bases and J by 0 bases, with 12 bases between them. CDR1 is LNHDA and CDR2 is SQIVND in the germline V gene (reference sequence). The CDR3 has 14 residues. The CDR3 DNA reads TGTGCCAGTAGCTGGACTTCGAGCTCCTACGAGCAGTACTTC. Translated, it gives CASSWTSSSYEQYF.

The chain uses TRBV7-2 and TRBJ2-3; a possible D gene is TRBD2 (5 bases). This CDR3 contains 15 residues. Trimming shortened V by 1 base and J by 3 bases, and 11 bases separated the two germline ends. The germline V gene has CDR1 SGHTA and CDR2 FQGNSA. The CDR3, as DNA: TGTGCCAGCAGCTTAGAGGGCAGGAGGACAGATACGCAGTATTTT. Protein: CASSLEGRRTDTQYF.

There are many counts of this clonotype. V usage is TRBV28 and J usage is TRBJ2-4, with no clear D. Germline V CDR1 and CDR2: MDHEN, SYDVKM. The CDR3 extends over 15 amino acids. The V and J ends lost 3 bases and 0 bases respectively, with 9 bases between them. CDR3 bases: TGTGCCAGCAGTTTTTGGTCGATAGCCAAAAACATTCAGTACTTC. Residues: CASSFWSIAKNIQYF. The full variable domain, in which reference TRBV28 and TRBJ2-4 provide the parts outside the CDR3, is DVKVTQSSRYLVKRTGEKVFLECVQDMDHENMFWYRQDPGLGLRLIYFSYDVKMKEKGDIPEGYSVSREKKERFSLILESASTNQTSMYLCASSFWSIAKNIQYFGAGTRLSVL.

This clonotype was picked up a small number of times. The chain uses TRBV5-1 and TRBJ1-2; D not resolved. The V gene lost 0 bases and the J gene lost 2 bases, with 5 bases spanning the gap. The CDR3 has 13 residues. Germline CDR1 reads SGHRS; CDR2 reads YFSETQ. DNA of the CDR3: TGCGCCAGCAGCTTGGGCGGAAACTATGGCTACACCTTC. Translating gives CASSLGGNYGYTF. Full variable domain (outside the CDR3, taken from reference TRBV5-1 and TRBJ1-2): KAGVTQTPRYLIKTRGQQVTLSCSPISGHRSVSWYQQTPGQGLQFLFEYFSETQRNKGNFPGRFSGRQFSNSRSEMNVSTLELGDSALYLCASSLGGNYGYTFGSGTRLTVV.

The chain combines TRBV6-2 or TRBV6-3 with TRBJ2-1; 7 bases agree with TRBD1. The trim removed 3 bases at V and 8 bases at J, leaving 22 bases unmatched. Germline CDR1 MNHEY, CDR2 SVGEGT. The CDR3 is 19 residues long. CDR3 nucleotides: TGTGCCAGCAGTTATTTACGAGGGGGCCAATTTGCGTCCGTTCATGAGCAGTTCTTC. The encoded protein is CASSYLRGGQFASVHEQFF.

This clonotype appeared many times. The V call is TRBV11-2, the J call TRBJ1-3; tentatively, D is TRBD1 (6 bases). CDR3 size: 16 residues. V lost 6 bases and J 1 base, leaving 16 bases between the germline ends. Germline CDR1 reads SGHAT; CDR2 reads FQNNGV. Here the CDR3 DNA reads TGTGCCAGCAGTGCGTCCCCGGGGACATCTGGAAACACCATATATTTT. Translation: CASSASPGTSGNTIYF.

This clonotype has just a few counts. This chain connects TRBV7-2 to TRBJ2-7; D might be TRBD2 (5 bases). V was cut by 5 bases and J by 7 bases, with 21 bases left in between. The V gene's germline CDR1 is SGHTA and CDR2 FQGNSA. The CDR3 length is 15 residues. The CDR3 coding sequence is TGTGCCAGCAGCACCCAGCGGAAACCTTTCTGGGAGCAGTACTTC. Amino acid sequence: CASSTQRKPFWEQYF.

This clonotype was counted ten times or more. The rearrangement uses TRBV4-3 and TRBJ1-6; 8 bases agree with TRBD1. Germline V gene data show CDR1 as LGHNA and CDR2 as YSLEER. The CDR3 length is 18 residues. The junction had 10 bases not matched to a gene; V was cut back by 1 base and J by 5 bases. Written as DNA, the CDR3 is TGCGCCAGCAGCCAAGCAGCACAGGGACAGGATGATAATTCACCCCTCCACTTT. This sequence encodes CASSQAAQGQDDNSPLHF.

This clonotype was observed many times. In DNA, the CDR3 is TGCGCCAGCAGTGAGTGGGGCCAGCCCCAGCATTTT. It yields the protein CASSEWGQPQHF. J is TRBJ1-5 and V is TRBV10-2, with a possible D match to TRBD1 (5 bases). V lost 1 base and J 7 bases, leaving 5 bases between the germline ends. Germline lookup yields CDR1 WSHSY and CDR2 SAAADI. CDR3 length: 12 residues.

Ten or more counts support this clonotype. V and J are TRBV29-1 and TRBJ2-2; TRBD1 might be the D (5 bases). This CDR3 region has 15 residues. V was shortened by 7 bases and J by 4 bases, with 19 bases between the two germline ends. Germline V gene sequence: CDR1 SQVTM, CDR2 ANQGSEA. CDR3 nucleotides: TGCAGCGCCCAAGGGGTTGAGAGTGGCACCGGGGAGCTGTTTTTT. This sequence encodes CSAQGVESGTGELFF.